This T cell receptor (beta chain) was captured in a study of cytomegalovirus exposure and HLA in healthy donors. At the level of the study: The roughly 700 first-cohort repertoires shared a platform with the 130 or so validation repertoires, as reported in a later analysis.

V trimming: 6 bases; J trimming: 4 bases; junction bases outside the gene matches: 13. The CDR3 length is 16 residues. Germline V gene lookup returns CDR1 MNHEY and CDR2 SMNVEV (reference sequence). Study-wide results and caveats: The classifier, whose performance was assessed in both the original and validation cohorts, reportedly diagnosed cytomegalovirus status with high specificity and sensitivity.

The protocol was immunoSEQ multiplex PCR, while the TCRdb copy is restricted to in-frame clones and leaves out a portion. This sample yields some 56,000 clones, of which 93% are seen a single time; around 1.7% belongs to the top ten. There are a few counts of this clone. What it recognizes is unknown. The donors were part of the validation cohort, which consisted of roughly 120 subjects and was separate from the first cohort of about 670 subjects. Material: PBMCs. This receptor was identified in a woman between 18 and 29 years old in good health and CMV-seropositive. The J gene is TRBJ2-7, the V gene TRBV27; 9 bases fit TRBD2. In DNA, the CDR3 is TGTGCCAGCAGCCCATACCTTAGCGGGGGCCTTTACGAGCAGTACTTC. The encoded protein is CASSPYLSGGLYEQYF.